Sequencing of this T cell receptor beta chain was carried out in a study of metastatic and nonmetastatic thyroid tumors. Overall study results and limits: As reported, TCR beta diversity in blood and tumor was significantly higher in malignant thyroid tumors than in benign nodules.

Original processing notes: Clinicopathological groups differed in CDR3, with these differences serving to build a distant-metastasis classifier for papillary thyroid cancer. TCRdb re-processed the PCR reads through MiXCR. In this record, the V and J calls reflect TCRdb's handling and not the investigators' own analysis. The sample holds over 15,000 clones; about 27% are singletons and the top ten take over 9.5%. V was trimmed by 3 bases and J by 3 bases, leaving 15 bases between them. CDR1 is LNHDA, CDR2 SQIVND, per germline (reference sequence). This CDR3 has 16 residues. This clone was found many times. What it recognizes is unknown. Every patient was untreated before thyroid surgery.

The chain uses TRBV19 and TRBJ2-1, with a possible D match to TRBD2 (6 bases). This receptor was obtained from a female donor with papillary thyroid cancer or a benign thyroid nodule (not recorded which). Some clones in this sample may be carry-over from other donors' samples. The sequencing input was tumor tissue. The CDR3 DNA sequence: TGTGCCAGTAGTATGGTCGGGACTTTAATCTACAATGAGCAGTTCTTC. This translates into CASSMVGTLIYNEQFF.